Each of the 12 T cell receptor beta chains below was sequenced from the same sample in a study of naive and memory T cell subsets. The beta constant-region primer was an equimolar mix of two oligonucleotides covering TRBC1 and TRBC2. Nested alpha and beta constant-region primers with the SP2 primer drove four PCR rounds on ligated cDNA. Using its own MiXCR run on the UMI-ligation and nested PCR reads, TCRdb lists one record per CDR3 protein. Of under 150,000 distinct CDR3 sequences listed, approximately 21% were seen once; the top ten hold more than 0.6%. Their antigens remain unidentified. Whole-study findings and limits: Possibly reflecting memory cells re-expressing CD45RA, a few larger clonotypes occurred in naive repertoires, especially CD8.

The sample was naive CD8+ T cells from blood. Receptor source: a human donor in good health.

In this sample, this clonotype turned up a few times. V gene TRBV29-1 combines with J gene TRBJ2-5; either TRBD1 or TRBD2 may fit D (6 bases each). Trimming pared 3 bases from V and 4 bases from J, leaving 15 bases between. The CDR3 is 14 residues long. Germline V gives CDR1 SQVTM, CDR2 ANQGSEA. The CDR3 is CSVDPTQGGETQYF. The CDR3 nucleotides are TGCAGCGTTGACCCGACACAGGGAGGAGAGACCCAGTACTTC.

This chain joins TRBV29-1 and TRBJ2-1, with D perhaps matching TRBD1 (5 bases). The V gene lost 3 bases and the J gene lost 3 bases, with 6 bases spanning the gap. The CDR3 is 12 amino acids. Germline V gives CDR1 SQVTM, CDR2 ANQGSEA. This chain's CDR3 is CSVDDSYNEQFF. CDR3 coding DNA: TGCAGCGTTGATGACAGCTACAATGAGCAGTTCTTC.

In this sample, this clonotype turned up a few times. The chain joins TRBV29-1 to TRBJ2-7; TRBD1 aligns across 7 bases. With V trimmed by 3 bases and J by 4 bases, 18 bases remained unmatched. Germline values: CDR1 SQVTM, CDR2 ANQGSEA. CDR3 length: 17 residues. The CDR3 protein is CSVELSGSDRVVYEQYF. The DNA for the CDR3 is TGCAGCGTTGAGCTATCGGGTTCAGACAGGGTGGTTTACGAGCAGTACTTC.

The rearrangement links TRBV14 to TRBJ2-1, with 10 bases that match TRBD2. Trimming cost V 4 bases and J 8 bases; bases outside gene matches: 11. The CDR3 covers 16 residues. CDR1 and CDR2 (germline): SGHDN, FVKESK. The DNA of the CDR3 is TGTGCCAGCAGCCCGAAGGCCAGCGGGAGGGTGGATGAGCAGTTCTTC. Amino acid sequence: CASSPKASGRVDEQFF.

This clonotype was recorded many times. The chain carries TRBV12-3 or TRBV12-4 and TRBJ2-2; D gene ambiguous. Trimming removed 6 bases at V and 1 base at J, with 12 bases between. The CDR3 covers 15 residues. CDR3 sequence: CASSDAAVNTGELFF. The CDR3 coding sequence is TGTGCCAGCAGCGACGCGGCAGTGAACACCGGGGAGCTGTTTTTT.

Written as DNA, the CDR3 is TGTGCCAGCAGCATGGGGACTAGCTACAATGAGCAGTTCTTC. This gives the protein CASSMGTSYNEQFF. V is TRBV27 and J is TRBJ2-1; 8 positions match TRBD2. Unmatched junction bases numbered 4, after V lost 6 bases and J lost 3 bases. Per the germline V gene, CDR1 is MNHEY and CDR2 is SMNVEV (reference sequence). The CDR3 runs to 14 residues.

The V and J genes are TRBV13 and TRBJ2-7; TRBD1 matches 10 bases. Germline CDR1 reads PRHDT; CDR2 reads FYEKMQ (reference sequence). The CDR3 extends over 16 amino acids. The V gene end was trimmed by 1 base and the J gene end by 4 bases; junction bases not matched to a gene: 7. CDR3 residues: CASSLEGQGDGYEQYF. The DNA for the CDR3 is TGTGCCAGCAGCTTAGAAGGACAGGGGGATGGTTACGAGCAGTACTTC.

This clonotype came up a few times. This chain uses TRBV6-5 with TRBJ2-3; no clear D gene. There are 15 residues in the CDR3. Trimming left V 0 bases short and J 3 bases short, with 10 bases between. The V gene's germline CDR1 is MNHEY and CDR2 SVGAGI. DNA of the CDR3: TGTGCCAGCAGTTACTCCGGACCCCCAACAGATACGCAGTATTTT. Translating it yields CASSYSGPPTDTQYF.

This clonotype has only a few counts. V is TRBV28 and J is TRBJ2-2; possible D gene TRBD2, 5 bases. V gave up 2 bases and J gave up 0 bases, with 10 bases separating them. Per germline, CDR1 MDHEN and CDR2 SYDVKM. The CDR3 loop spans 16 amino acids. The CDR3 nucleotides read TGTGCCAGCAGTTTAATGCAGGAGGCGAACACCGGGGAGCTGTTTTTT. Its translation is CASSLMQEANTGELFF.

The CDR3 protein is CASSSALASPTPEAFF. The DNA for the CDR3 is TGTGCCAGTAGTTCCGCCCTGGCCAGCCCGACCCCTGAAGCTTTCTTT. The chain joins TRBV19 to TRBJ1-1; D is uncertain. The CDR3 sequence is 16 residues long. The ends were cut back, 5 bases at V and 6 bases at J, with 22 bases in the middle. From germline, CDR1 is LNHDA and CDR2 SQIVND (reference sequence).

Worth noting for this clonotype: The missing conserved phenylalanine or tryptophan at the end of this CDR3 makes a read error likely. This chain connects TRBV29-1 to TRBJ2-1; either TRBD1 or TRBD2 may supply D (5 bases each). Trimming took 8 bases from V and 6 from J, leaving 14 bases between them. The CDR3 is made up of 12 amino acids. CDR1 SQVTM and CDR2 ANQGSEA come from the germline V gene. CDR3 sequence reads: CSLLRDVNEQFS. In DNA, the CDR3 is TGCAGCTTACTCAGGGACGTCAATGAGCAGTTCTCC.

This clonotype appeared a few times. The chain joins TRBV5-1 to TRBJ2-3; TRBD2 agrees at 7 bases. After removal of 2 bases from V and 6 bases from J, the junction contained 6 bases not matched to a gene. This CDR3 comprises 14 residues. Germline CDR1 and CDR2: SGHRS and YFSETQ. The CDR3 reads CASSLFAGEDTQYF. CDR3 DNA sequence: TGCGCCAGCAGCTTATTTGCGGGAGAGGATACGCAGTATTTT. Full variable domain (remainder filled in from reference TRBV5-1 and TRBJ2-3): KAGVTQTPRYLIKTRGQQVTLSCSPISGHRSVSWYQQTPGQGLQFLFEYFSETQRNKGNFPGRFSGRQFSNSRSEMNVSTLELGDSALYLCASSLFAGEDTQYFGPGTRLTVL.